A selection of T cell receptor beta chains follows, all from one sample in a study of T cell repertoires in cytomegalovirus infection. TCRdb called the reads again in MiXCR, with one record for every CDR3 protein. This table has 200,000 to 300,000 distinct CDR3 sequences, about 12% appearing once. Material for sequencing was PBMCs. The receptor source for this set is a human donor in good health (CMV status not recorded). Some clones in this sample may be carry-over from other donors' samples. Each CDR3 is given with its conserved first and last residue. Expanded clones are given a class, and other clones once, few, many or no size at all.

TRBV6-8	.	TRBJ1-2	CASRDVDREGYTF
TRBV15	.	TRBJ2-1	CATSSRTGYNEQFF
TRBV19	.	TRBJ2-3	CASSIGSLAVSTDTQYF
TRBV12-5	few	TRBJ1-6	CASGLRTGTDNSPLHF
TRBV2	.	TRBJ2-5	CASKSEQGAETQYF
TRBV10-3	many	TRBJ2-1	CAISESEQGAQYEQFF
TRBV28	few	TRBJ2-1	CASSLGSVEEQFF
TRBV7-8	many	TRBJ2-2	CASSLSGQGATGELFF
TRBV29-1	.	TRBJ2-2	CSAGQVSINTGELFF
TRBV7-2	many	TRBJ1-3	CASSRGDAGNTIYF
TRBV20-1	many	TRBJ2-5	CSAREGGETQYF
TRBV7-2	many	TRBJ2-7	CASSLATGRRGEQYF
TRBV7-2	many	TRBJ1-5	CASSSRGGGDQPQHF
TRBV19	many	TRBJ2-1	CASSIITSGRNSRQFF
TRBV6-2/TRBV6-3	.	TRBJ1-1	CASKFNRGNTEAFF
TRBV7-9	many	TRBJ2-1	CASSSGLAVPNEQFF
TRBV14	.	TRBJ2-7	CASSQDIGLAEYEQYF
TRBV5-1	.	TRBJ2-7	CASSLDPGQGYEQYF
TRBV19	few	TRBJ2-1	CASSIGRLTSGRPRFYNEQFF
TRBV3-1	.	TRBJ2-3	CASSQVRQGADTQYF
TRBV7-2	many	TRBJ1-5	CASSSGTGELQPQHF
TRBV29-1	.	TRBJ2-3	CSVDAGVGTDTQYF
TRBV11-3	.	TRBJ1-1	CASSSGTYHTEAFF
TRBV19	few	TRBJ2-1	CASTPGPASNEQFF
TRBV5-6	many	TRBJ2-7	CASSFPGRVYEQYF
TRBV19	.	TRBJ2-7	CASSLDRFHEQYF
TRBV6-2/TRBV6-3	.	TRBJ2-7	CASRNLGTYEQYF
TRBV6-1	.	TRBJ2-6	CASSKRQGAGANVLTF
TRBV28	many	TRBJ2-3	CASSSLTSGRADTQYF
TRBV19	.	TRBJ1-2	CASSMAGDYGYTF
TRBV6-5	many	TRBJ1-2	CASSSHRAGYGYTF
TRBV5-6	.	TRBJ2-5	CASSLSGGGTQYF
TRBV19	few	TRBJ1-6	CASSNEGSGNSPLHF
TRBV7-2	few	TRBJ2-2	CASSLASSGGPADTGELFF
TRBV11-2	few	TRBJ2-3	CASSLNSGGPDTQYF
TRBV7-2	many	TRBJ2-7	CASRPLFGQNEQYF
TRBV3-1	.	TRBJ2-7	CASSRQANPYEQYF
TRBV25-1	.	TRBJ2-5	CASSESGLAGGWETQYF
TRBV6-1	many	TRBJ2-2	CASSVGGGITGELFF
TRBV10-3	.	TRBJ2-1	CAIRKQGRDEQFF
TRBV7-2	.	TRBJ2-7	CASKGVGAYEQYF
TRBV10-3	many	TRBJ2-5	CAIAGRREETQYF
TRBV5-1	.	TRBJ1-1	CASSPDVQDPEAFF
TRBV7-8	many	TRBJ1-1	CASSRRGDTEAFF
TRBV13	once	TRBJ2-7	CASSSSGAGGREQYF
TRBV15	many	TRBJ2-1	CATSPGGTYNEQFF
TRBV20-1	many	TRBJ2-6	CSAKDPIKSSGANVLTF
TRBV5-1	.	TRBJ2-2	CASRSPSGGDTGELFF
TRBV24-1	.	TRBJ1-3	CATSDSSAGNTIYF
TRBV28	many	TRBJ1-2	CASSPGRTNYGYTF
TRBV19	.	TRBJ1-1	CASKRDRRAFF
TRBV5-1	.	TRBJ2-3	CASSGRDRTDTQYF
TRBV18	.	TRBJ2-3	CASSPSLGRTDTQYF
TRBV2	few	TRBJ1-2	CASTFTRGNGYTF
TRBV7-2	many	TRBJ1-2	CASSLGRTYGYTF
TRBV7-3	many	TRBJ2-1	CASSLSWENEQFF
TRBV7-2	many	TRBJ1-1	CANSYSGTGNTEAFF
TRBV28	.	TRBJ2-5	CASSFRGGAQYF
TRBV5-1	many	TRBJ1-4	CASSSSGSREKLFF